This TCR beta chain stems from a study of quantifying T cell responses using KT2 cells. Overall study context: TCR alpha and beta constant-region primers primed reverse transcription of RNA.

This clonotype occurred a few times. Its antigen is unidentified. Trimming took 7 bases from V and 8 from J; bases not matched to a gene: 7. The CDR3 runs to 12 residues. From germline, CDR1 is SQVTM and CDR2 ANQGSEA. Study results and caveats: Counts of KT2 alpha and beta sequences rose linearly with the number of KT2 cells added. KT2 sequences were detected down to about one KT2 cell per 100,000 PBMC.

An oligo carrying a UMI was ligated to the cDNA 3' end. First-round PCR used 4 to 5 cycles and beta primers RC1.1 and RC1.2 covering TRBC1 and TRBC2. MiXCR was run by TCRdb on the UMI-ligation and nested PCR reads, yielding one entry per CDR3 protein. The sample contains 39,000 or so distinct CDR3 sequences, 15% to 20% of which appear only once. Known numbers of the T cell clone KT2 were added to PBMC. Sequenced sample: PBMCs spiked with cells of the T cell clone KT2. This receptor was identified in a human donor. V and J are TRBV29-1 and TRBJ1-2; TRBD1 matches 10 bases. The DNA of the CDR3 is TGCAGCGCGCAAGACAGGGGGCGAGGCTACACCTTC. Its protein is CSAQDRGRGYTF.